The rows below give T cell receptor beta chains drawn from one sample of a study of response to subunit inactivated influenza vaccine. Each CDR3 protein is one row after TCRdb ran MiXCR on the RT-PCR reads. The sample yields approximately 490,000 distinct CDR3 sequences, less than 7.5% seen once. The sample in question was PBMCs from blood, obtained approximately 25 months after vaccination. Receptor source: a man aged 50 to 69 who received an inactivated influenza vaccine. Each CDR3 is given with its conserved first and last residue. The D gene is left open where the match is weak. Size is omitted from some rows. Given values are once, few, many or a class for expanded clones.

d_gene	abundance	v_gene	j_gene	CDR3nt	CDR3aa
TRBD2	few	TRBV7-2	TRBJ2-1	TGTGCCAGCAGCTTAGCTACTAGCGGCAATGAGCAGTTCTTC	CASSLATSGNEQFF
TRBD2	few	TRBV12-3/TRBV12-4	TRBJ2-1	TGTGCCAGCACTACTAGCGGGGTTACAAATGAGCAGTTCTTC	CASTTSGVTNEQFF
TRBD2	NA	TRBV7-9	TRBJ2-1	TGTGCCAGCAGCGCGACCGGGACTAGAGACTACAATGAGCAGTTCTTC	CASSATGTRDYNEQFF
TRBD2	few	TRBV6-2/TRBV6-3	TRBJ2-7	TGTGCCAGCAGGACCTCTAGCGGGAGCTCCGAGCAGTACTTC	CASRTSSGSSEQYF
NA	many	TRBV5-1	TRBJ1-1	TGCGCCAGCAGCTTGGGTGGACGAACCCGTGGAGCTTTCTTT	CASSLGGRTRGAFF
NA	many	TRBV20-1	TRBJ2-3	TGCAGTGCTAGAGATGAATCGGGGCGGACAGATACGCAGTATTTT	CSARDESGRTDTQYF
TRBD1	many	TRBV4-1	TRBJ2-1	TGCGCCAGCAGCCAAGTTGACAGGGTGACATACAATGAGCAGTTCTTC	CASSQVDRVTYNEQFF
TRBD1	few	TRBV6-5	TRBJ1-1	TGTGCCAGCAAACAGGGGCTCACTGAAGCTTTCTTT	CASKQGLTEAFF
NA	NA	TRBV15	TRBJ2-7	TGTGCCACCAGCGCAGGACAGACATTATCCTACGAGCAGTACTTC	CATSAGQTLSYEQYF
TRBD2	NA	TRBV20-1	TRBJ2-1	TGCAGTGCGGAGTTGGGAGCGGGGGGGACCTACAATGAGCAGTTCTTC	CSAELGAGGTYNEQFF
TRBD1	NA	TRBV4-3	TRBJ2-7	TGCGCCAGCAGCCAAGATGGGGACAGGGTCAACGAGCAGTACTTC	CASSQDGDRVNEQYF
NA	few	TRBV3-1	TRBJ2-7	TGTGCCAGCAGCCAATATCAGATCTCCTACGAGCAGTACTTC	CASSQYQISYEQYF
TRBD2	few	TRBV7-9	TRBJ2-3	TGTGCCAGCAGCTTACCTAGCGGGAACACAGATACGCAGTATTTT	CASSLPSGNTDTQYF
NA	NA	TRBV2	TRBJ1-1	TGTGCCAGCAGTCTACAGGGAACTCTTGAAGCTTTCTTT	CASSLQGTLEAFF
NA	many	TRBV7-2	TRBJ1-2	TGTGCCAGCAGCTTTAGAAACTATGGCTACACCTTC	CASSFRNYGYTF
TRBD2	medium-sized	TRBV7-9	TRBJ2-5	TGTGCCAGCAGCAGGGGACTAGCGGCCCAAGAGACCCAGTACTTC	CASSRGLAAQETQYF
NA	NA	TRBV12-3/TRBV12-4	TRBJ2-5	TGTGCCAGCAGTTGGGCGCCGGAAGAGACCCAGTACTTC	CASSWAPEETQYF
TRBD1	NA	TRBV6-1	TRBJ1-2	TGTGCCAGCAGATCCCGACAGGGGGAGTCCAATGGCTACACCTTC	CASRSRQGESNGYTF